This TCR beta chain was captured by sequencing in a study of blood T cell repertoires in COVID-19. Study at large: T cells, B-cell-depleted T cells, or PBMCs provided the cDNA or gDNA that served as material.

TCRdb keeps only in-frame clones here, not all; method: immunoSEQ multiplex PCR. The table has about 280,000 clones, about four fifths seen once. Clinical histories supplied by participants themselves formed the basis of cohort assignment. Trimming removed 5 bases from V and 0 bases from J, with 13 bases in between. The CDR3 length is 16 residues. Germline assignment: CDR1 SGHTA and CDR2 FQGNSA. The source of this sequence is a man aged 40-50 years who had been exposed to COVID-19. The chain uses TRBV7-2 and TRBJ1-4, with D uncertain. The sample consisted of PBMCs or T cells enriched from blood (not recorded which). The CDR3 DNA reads TGTGCCAGCAGCATCCCCCGGGTTGCAACTAATGAAAAACTGTTTTTT. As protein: CASSIPRVATNEKLFF.